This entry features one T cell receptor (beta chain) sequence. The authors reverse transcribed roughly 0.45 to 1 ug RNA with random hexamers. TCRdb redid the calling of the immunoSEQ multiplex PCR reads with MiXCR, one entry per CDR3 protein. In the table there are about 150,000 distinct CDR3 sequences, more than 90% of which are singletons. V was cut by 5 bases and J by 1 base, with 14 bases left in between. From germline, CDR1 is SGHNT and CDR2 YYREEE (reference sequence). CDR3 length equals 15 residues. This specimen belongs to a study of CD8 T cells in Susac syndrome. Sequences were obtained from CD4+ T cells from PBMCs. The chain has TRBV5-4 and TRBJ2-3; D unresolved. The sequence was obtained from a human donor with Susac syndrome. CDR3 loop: CASRYWSSRTDTQYF. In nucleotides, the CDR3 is TGTGCCAGCAGATATTGGTCCAGTCGCACAGATACGCAGTATTTT. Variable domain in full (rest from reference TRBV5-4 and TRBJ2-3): ETGVTQSPTHLIKTRGQQVTLRCSSQSGHNTVSWYQQALGQGPQFIFQYYREEENGRGNFPPRFSGLQFPNYSSELNVNALELDDSALYLCASRYWSSRTDTQYFGPGTRLTVL.